This entry lists 14 T cell receptor beta chains sequenced from one sample in a study of blood T cells in healthy people across ages. Sample-barcoded 5' priming and a J-beta primer mix drove a second PCR of about 6 to 12 cycles. TCRdb used MiXCR to reprocess the 5' RACE reads, holding one entry per CDR3 protein. There are fewer than 750,000 distinct CDR3 sequences in the sample; about 50% occur only once, and about 13% lies in the top ten. The specimen sequenced was blood. The receptors were sampled from a woman older than 75 in good health.

In this sample, this clonotype turned up many times. The V gene is TRBV29-1, the J gene TRBJ2-1; D may be TRBD1 (6 bases). CDR3 length equals 14 residues. V lost 4 bases and J 10 bases, leaving 20 bases between the germline ends. Germline CDR1 is SQVTM and CDR2 is ANQGSEA. CDR3 loop: CSVGSPWAGDEQFF. The CDR3 DNA sequence: TGCAGCGTTGGATCCCCGTGGGCAGGGGACGAGCAGTTCTTC.

This clonotype was detected ten times or more. This rearrangement joins TRBV18 to TRBJ2-3, with unresolved D. This CDR3 region has 13 residues. From germline, CDR1 is KGHSH and CDR2 LQKENI. V gave up 3 bases and J gave up 10 bases, with 14 bases separating them. The CDR3 nucleotides read TGTGCCAGCTCACCCCCCTCGGTCGAAGCGCAGTATTTT. Amino acids: CASSPPSVEAQYF.

The chain carries TRBV20-1 and TRBJ2-1; the match to TRBD2 covers 10 bases. The V segment lost 6 bases and the J segment 8 bases; nucleotides outside the gene matches: 10. The CDR3 totals 14 residues. Germline V lookup: CDR1 DFQATT, CDR2 SNEGSKA (reference sequence). The CDR3 region is CSAASGRASHEQFF. CDR3 bases: TGCAGTGCCGCCAGCGGGAGGGCCAGCCATGAGCAGTTCTTC.

This chain links TRBV20-1 with TRBJ2-7, with unresolved D. The CDR3 is made up of 13 amino acids. Per germline, CDR1 DFQATT and CDR2 SNEGSKA (reference sequence). V was cut by 3 bases and J by 4 bases, with 13 bases left in between. The CDR3 protein is CSASIRVGYEQYF. CDR3 in DNA: TGCAGTGCTAGTATCCGGGTGGGGTACGAGCAGTACTTC.

This clonotype was seen many times. The chain is built from TRBV9 and TRBJ1-2, with D perhaps matching TRBD1 (5 bases). The CDR3 totals 15 residues. V was pared by 0 bases and J by 4 bases, with 13 bases between. CDR1 SGDLS and CDR2 YYNGEE come from the germline V gene. The CDR3 DNA sequence: TGTGCCAGCAGCGTAGTGCCCGGGGGGAGCTATGGCTACACCTTC. Translation gives CASSVVPGGSYGYTF.

The chain employs TRBV6-6 and TRBJ2-7, with D tentatively TRBD1 (5 bases). This CDR3 has 15 residues. Trimming shortened V by 3 bases and J by 1 base, and 13 bases separated the two germline ends. Germline values: CDR1 MNHNY, CDR2 SVGAGI (reference sequence). The CDR3 DNA is TGTGCCAGCAGTTATGGGGCCACTAATTCCTACGAGCAGTACTTC. This gives the protein CASSYGATNSYEQYF.

With regard to this clonotype: This sequence may be a read error, since a much larger clone differs from it by one base. The chain employs TRBV10-3 and TRBJ2-3; unclear D gene. Trimming cost V 10 bases and J 0 bases, with 11 bases left between them. Germline lookup yields CDR1 ENHRY and CDR2 SYGVKD. The CDR3 totals 13 residues. CDR3 amino acids: CATVDQSTDTQYF. Here the CDR3 DNA reads TGTGCCACAGTGGATCAAAGCACAGATACGCAGTATTTT.

The chain carries TRBV29-1 and TRBJ1-1; a weak D match, TRBD1 (5 bases). The CDR3 has 13 amino acids. Germline-derived CDR1 and CDR2 are SQVTM and ANQGSEA. V lost 8 bases and J lost 3, with 16 bases in between. CDR3 protein: CSTRDRSDTEAFF. The CDR3 nucleotides are TGCAGCACAAGGGACCGCTCGGACACTGAAGCTTTCTTT.

This clonotype came up many times. The gene calls are TRBV7-2 and TRBJ2-3; tentatively, D is TRBD1 (6 bases). The CDR3 runs to 13 residues. V was shortened by 8 bases and J by 4 bases, with 13 bases between the two germline ends. CDR1 and CDR2 (germline): SGHTA, FQGNSA. CDR3 DNA: TGTGCCAGCGGGGCACAGGGCCCAGATACGCAGTATTTT. Protein product: CASGAQGPDTQYF.

This clonotype was counted at least ten times. This chain connects TRBV28 to TRBJ2-3; D unresolved. V was clipped by 5 bases and J by 1 base, with 16 bases between them. This CDR3 comprises 16 residues. Germline V CDR1 and CDR2: MDHEN, SYDVKM. The CDR3, as DNA: TGTGCCAGCAGTCCACCCGACACGCTACGCACAGATACGCAGTATTTT. Amino acid sequence: CASSPPDTLRTDTQYF.

V usage is TRBV15 and J usage is TRBJ2-7; 7 bases are shared with TRBD1. V gave up 5 bases and J gave up 4 bases; unmatched junction bases: 14. The germline gives CDR1 LNHNV, CDR2 YYDKDF (reference sequence). The CDR3 covers 16 residues. As DNA, the CDR3 is TGTGCCACCAGCCGCAACAGACAGGGTACGTCTTACGAGCAGTACTTC. It specifies CATSRNRQGTSYEQYF.

This clonotype was found once. One base away lies a much larger clone, so this may be a sequencing read error. The chain joins TRBV20-1 to TRBJ2-1, with TRBD2 matching 7 bases. The germline V gene has CDR1 DFQATT and CDR2 SNEGSKA (reference sequence). The CDR3 runs 16 residues. CDR3 DNA: TGCAGTACTAGTAACTTCGTCGGCGGGAGAATTGAAGAGCAGTTCTTC. It translates to CSTSNFVGGRIEEQFF.

There are many counts of this clonotype. The rearrangement links TRBV4-2 to TRBJ1-2, with D unclear. The length of the CDR3 is 14 residues. Deletions cut 1 base from V and 6 bases from J, with 12 bases between. The germline gives CDR1 LGHNA, CDR2 YNFKEQ. Here the CDR3 DNA reads TGTGCCAGCAGCCAAGGGGGAGAAACAGATGGCTACACCTTC. Its protein product is CASSQGGETDGYTF.

This sequence joins TRBV5-1 and TRBJ2-4; D is unclear. V lost 0 bases, J lost 0 bases, and 10 bases lay in between. The CDR3 is 16 amino acids. CDR1 is SGHRS, CDR2 YFSETQ, per germline. This CDR3 is CASSLGWVLAKNIQYF. The CDR3 bases are TGCGCCAGCAGCTTGGGTTGGGTTTTAGCCAAAAACATTCAGTACTTC.